This entry lists 26 T cell receptor beta chains sequenced from one sample in a study of Graves' ophthalmopathy and Graves' hyperthyroidism. Amplified material comprised TCR beta CDR3 regions derived from RNA transcripts. The library came from an HTBI-primed first-round RT-PCR and a second-round multiplex PCR. TCRdb itself ran the multiplex PCR reads through MiXCR, one entry per CDR3 protein. The repertoire consists of over a million distinct CDR3 sequences, with about 36% occurring once and the leading ten covering approximately 12%. Sequences were obtained from peripheral blood or thyroid tissue (not recorded which). Receptor source: an adult man with Graves' hyperthyroidism.

The chain recombines TRBV9 with TRBJ2-7; perhaps TRBD1 as D (7 bases). The tail of the sequence fits TRBJ2-5 better, so the J call may be wrong. The CDR3 is 14 amino acids. The germline CDR1 and CDR2 sequences are SGDLS and YYNGEE. In DNA form, the CDR3 reads TGTGCCAGCAGCGTTCAGGGGGGTAGTGAGACCCAGTACTTC. As protein: CASSVQGGSETQYF.

The gene calls are TRBV6-5 and TRBJ1-1; no firm D call. The CDR3 extends over 15 amino acids. Germline loops: CDR1 MNHEY, CDR2 SVGAGI. V lost 0 bases and J lost 1, with 9 bases in between. CDR3 DNA: TGTGCCAGCAGTTACTCAAGGACGGGGAACACTGAAGCTTTCTTT. Translation: CASSYSRTGNTEAFF.

The chain employs TRBV5-4 and TRBJ1-4, with D possibly matching TRBD1 (5 bases). The CDR3 is made up of 17 amino acids. V dropped 0 bases and J dropped 0 bases, with 12 bases sitting between them. The V gene's germline CDR1 is SGHNT and CDR2 YYREEE (reference sequence). The chain's CDR3 is CASSLGGDGATNEKLFF. The CDR3 coding sequence is TGTGCCAGCAGCTTGGGGGGGGACGGGGCAACTAATGAAAAACTGTTTTTT.

V usage is TRBV29-1 and J usage is TRBJ1-1, with 10 bases matching TRBD1. From germline, CDR1 is SQVTM and CDR2 ANQGSEA. The CDR3 is 13 amino acids. The CDR3 loop reads CRPGDRGPTEAFF. CDR3 sequence (DNA): TGCAGGCCCGGTGACAGGGGGCCCACTGAAGCTTTCTTT.

At least ten counts were recorded for this clonotype. V is TRBV2 and J is TRBJ2-7; D might be TRBD2 (6 bases). Germline values: CDR1 SNHLY, CDR2 FYNNEI. V was shortened by 7 bases and J by 0 bases, with 16 bases between the two germline ends. The CDR3 is 15 residues long. For the CDR3, the DNA is TGTGCCAGCACGAAGGTACGACTAGGCTCCTACGAGCAGTACTTC. Translated, it gives CASTKVRLGSYEQYF.

The rearrangement uses TRBV29-1 and TRBJ2-2, with TRBD1 as a possible D gene (6 bases). The CDR3 loop spans 15 amino acids. V was shortened by 4 bases and J by 0 bases, with 12 bases between the two germline ends. Looked up from germline, CDR1 is SQVTM and CDR2 is ANQGSEA. CDR3 amino acids: CSVVTGTSNTGELFF. In DNA, the CDR3 is TGCAGCGTTGTGACCGGGACATCGAACACCGGGGAGCTGTTTTTT.

The CDR3 sequence: CASSLEEGRTDTQYF. In DNA, the CDR3 is TGTGCCAGCAGCTTAGAGGAGGGCCGCACAGATACGCAGTATTTT. The chain combines TRBV7-6 with TRBJ2-3; TRBD2 is a possible D gene (6 bases). Germline CDR1 reads SGHVS; CDR2 reads FNYEAQ. This CDR3 contains 15 residues. V was pared by 1 base and J by 1 base, with 9 bases between.

In its sample, this clonotype was seen a few times. The CDR3 nucleotides are TGTGCCAGCAGTCTAAGGACGGGTCTCGAGCAGTACTTC. Its translation is CASSLRTGLEQYF. The V call is TRBV7-2, the J call TRBJ2-7; D not resolved. Trimming shortened V by 6 bases and J by 6 bases, and 15 bases separated the two germline ends. Looked up from germline, CDR1 is SGHTA and CDR2 is FQGNSA. This CDR3 has 13 residues.

The V call is TRBV7-9, the J call TRBJ1-1, with D tentatively TRBD1 (5 bases). Germline CDR1 is SEHNR and CDR2 is FQNEAQ (reference sequence). The CDR3 has 12 amino acids. The germline V and J ends were trimmed by 5 bases and 5 bases, with 9 bases remaining between them. DNA of the CDR3: TGTGCCAGCAGCAATTGGGGGACTGAAGCTTTCTTT. Translated: CASSNWGTEAFF.

The chain is built from TRBV14 and TRBJ2-7; 9 bases are a match to TRBD2. CDR1 is SGHDN, CDR2 FVKESK, per germline. V lost 3 bases, J lost 4 bases, and 10 bases stayed unmatched. The CDR3 has 16 amino acids. The CDR3, as DNA: TGTGCCAGCAGCCAGCCAGCGGGAGGCGTCGAGTACGAGCAGTACTTC. This encodes CASSQPAGGVEYEQYF.

Of note for this clonotype: At one of its ends the junction is not consistent with the germline gene, which may arise from a read error. This chain joins TRBV12-3 or TRBV12-4 and TRBJ2-5; 7 nucleotides align to TRBD2. This CDR3 comprises 13 residues. This CDR3 is CASRGGPTEAQCF. The CDR3 bases are TGTGCCAGCAGGGGAGGGCCAACAGAGGCCCAGTGCTTC.

This clonotype was observed a single time. A single base separates this from a much larger clone, so it may be a read error. V gene TRBV7-8 combines with J gene TRBJ2-7, with D hard to call. The CDR3 is 12 residues long. In germline, CDR1 is SGHVS, CDR2 FQNEAQ. CDR3 amino acids: CANSLRAQEQYF. The CDR3 DNA follows: TGTGCCAACAGCTTAAGGGCGCAAGAGCAGTACTTC.

Many counts were recorded for this clonotype. The chain couples TRBV20-1 to TRBJ2-7, with 10 bases aligning to TRBD2. This CDR3 spans 15 amino acids. CDR1 and CDR2 (germline): DFQATT, SNEGSKA (reference sequence). The junction had 7 bases not matched to a gene; V was cut back by 2 bases and J by 3 bases. Here the CDR3 reads CSARPLAGAGYEQYF. CDR3 nucleotide sequence: TGCAGTGCTAGACCTCTAGCGGGAGCAGGCTACGAGCAGTACTTC.

As DNA, the CDR3 is TGTGCCAGCTTGCTCGCAGGGGTGGACACTGAAGCTTTCTTT. Translating it yields CASLLAGVDTEAFF. The chain carries TRBV28 and TRBJ1-1, with D possibly being TRBD1 (6 bases). The CDR3 length is 14 residues. Germline V gene sequence: CDR1 MDHEN, CDR2 SYDVKM. Trimming removed 8 bases from V and 3 bases from J, with 16 bases in between.

J is TRBJ1-3 and V is TRBV7-9; D ambiguous. Germline values: CDR1 SEHNR, CDR2 FQNEAQ (reference sequence). This CDR3 region has 13 residues. The V end lost 0 bases, the J end lost 7 bases, and 7 bases lay between the germline ends. Here the CDR3 reads CASSLAGWNTIYF. CDR3 DNA: TGTGCCAGCAGCTTAGCTGGATGGAACACCATATATTTT.

The chain joins TRBV7-8 to TRBJ1-6, with D maybe TRBD1 (5 bases). The CDR3 extends over 15 amino acids. V shed 5 bases and J shed 14 bases, with 22 bases lying between them. CDR1 is SGHVS and CDR2 is FQNEAQ in the germline V gene. The CDR3 is CASSDPDGGGTALHF. DNA for the CDR3: TGTGCCAGCAGCGACCCGGACGGGGGAGGGACGGCCCTCCACTTT.

V is TRBV12-3 or TRBV12-4 and J is TRBJ1-5; possibly TRBD1 for D (5 bases). This CDR3 is 16 amino acids long. V dropped 10 bases and J dropped 3 bases, with 22 bases sitting between them. As DNA, the CDR3 is TGTGCCACCAGGGCAGGAGGCTCCAGGGTCAATCAGCCCCAGCATTTT. Translating gives CATRAGGSRVNQPQHF.

The V and J genes are TRBV29-1 and TRBJ1-4, with D maybe TRBD1 (5 bases). The CDR3 has 16 amino acids. Germline lookup yields CDR1 SQVTM and CDR2 ANQGSEA. Trimming shortened V by 8 bases and J by 0 bases, and 19 bases separated the two germline ends. The CDR3 DNA is TGCAGCAGTTTATCCCCCGCGACAGCAACTAATGAAAAACTGTTTTTT. Protein: CSSLSPATATNEKLFF.

This chain uses TRBV4-3 with TRBJ1-4, with TRBD1 identical over 8 bases. V gave up 1 base and J gave up 8 bases; unmatched junction bases: 6. The CDR3 length is 15 residues. CDR1 is LGHNA, CDR2 YSLEER, per germline. Here the CDR3 DNA reads TGCGCCAGCAGCCAAGTCCGACAGGGGCACGAAAAACTGTTTTTT. This sequence encodes CASSQVRQGHEKLFF.

V and J are TRBV10-3 and TRBJ1-1; D is unresolved. The CDR3 is 13 amino acids. V lost 7 bases and J 3 bases, leaving 12 bases between the germline ends. The germline V gene has CDR1 ENHRY and CDR2 SYGVKD. The CDR3 sequence: CAITGSGYTEAFF. DNA of the CDR3: TGTGCCATCACCGGTTCCGGATACACTGAAGCTTTCTTT.

The chain carries TRBV7-9 and TRBJ2-7, with D uncertain. Looked up from germline, CDR1 is SEHNR and CDR2 is FQNEAQ (reference sequence). This CDR3 contains 11 residues. With 5 bases removed from V and 9 bases from J, the gap between germline ends came to 11 bases. CDR3 bases: TGTGCCAGCAGCATAGGCCACGGGCAGTACTTC. It codes for CASSIGHGQYF.

This clonotype showed up many times. The chain employs TRBV7-9 and TRBJ1-1; 7 nucleotides agree with TRBD1. This CDR3 has 14 amino acids. Germline values: CDR1 SEHNR, CDR2 FQNEAQ (reference sequence). The J segment lost 8 bases and the V segment lost 4 bases, leaving 10 bases of the junction unmatched. In nucleotides, the CDR3 is TGTGCCAGCAGCTCTCTCCCCGCGACAGGGGAAGCTTTCTTT. Translated, it gives CASSSLPATGEAFF.

This clonotype has more than one count but fewer than ten. V usage is TRBV7-9 and J usage is TRBJ2-2, with a possible D match to TRBD1 (5 bases). Germline assignment: CDR1 SEHNR and CDR2 FQNEAQ (reference sequence). V lost 4 bases to trimming and J lost 2 bases, with 11 bases between them. The CDR3 is 15 amino acids. The CDR3 coding sequence is TGTGCCAGCAGCTCCCAAGGACAAAACACCGGGGAGCTGTTTTTT. This gives the protein CASSSQGQNTGELFF.

CDR3 coding DNA: TGTGCCAGCAGCATAGCCCTCCTGACAGAATCCTACGAGCAGTACTTC. As protein: CASSIALLTESYEQYF. The chain is built from TRBV11-2 and TRBJ2-7, with a weak D call TRBD1 (5 bases). The germline gives CDR1 SGHAT, CDR2 FQNNGV. The V and J ends lost 5 bases and 1 base respectively, with 18 bases between them. The CDR3 runs to 16 residues.

CDR3 nucleotide sequence: TGCAGCGTGGGGACTAGCGGAGGTGCAGATACGCAGTATTTT. Translated: CSVGTSGGADTQYF. The chain carries TRBV29-1 and TRBJ2-3, with 11 bases that match TRBD2. Germline assignment: CDR1 SQVTM and CDR2 ANQGSEA. CDR3 length: 14 residues. The V gene end was trimmed by 6 bases and the J gene end by 4 bases; junction bases not matched to a gene: 6.

Remarks on this clonotype: The CDR3 end shows no conserved phenylalanine or tryptophan, and so a read error is likely. The DNA is omitted, as the CDR3 cannot be located on it reliably, and the CDR3 follows TCRdb's listing. The chain couples TRBV9 to TRBJ1-1. CDR1 SGDLS and CDR2 YYNGEE come from the germline V gene. The CDR3 numbers 8 amino acids, ends counted. CDR3 residues: CASSGEAP.